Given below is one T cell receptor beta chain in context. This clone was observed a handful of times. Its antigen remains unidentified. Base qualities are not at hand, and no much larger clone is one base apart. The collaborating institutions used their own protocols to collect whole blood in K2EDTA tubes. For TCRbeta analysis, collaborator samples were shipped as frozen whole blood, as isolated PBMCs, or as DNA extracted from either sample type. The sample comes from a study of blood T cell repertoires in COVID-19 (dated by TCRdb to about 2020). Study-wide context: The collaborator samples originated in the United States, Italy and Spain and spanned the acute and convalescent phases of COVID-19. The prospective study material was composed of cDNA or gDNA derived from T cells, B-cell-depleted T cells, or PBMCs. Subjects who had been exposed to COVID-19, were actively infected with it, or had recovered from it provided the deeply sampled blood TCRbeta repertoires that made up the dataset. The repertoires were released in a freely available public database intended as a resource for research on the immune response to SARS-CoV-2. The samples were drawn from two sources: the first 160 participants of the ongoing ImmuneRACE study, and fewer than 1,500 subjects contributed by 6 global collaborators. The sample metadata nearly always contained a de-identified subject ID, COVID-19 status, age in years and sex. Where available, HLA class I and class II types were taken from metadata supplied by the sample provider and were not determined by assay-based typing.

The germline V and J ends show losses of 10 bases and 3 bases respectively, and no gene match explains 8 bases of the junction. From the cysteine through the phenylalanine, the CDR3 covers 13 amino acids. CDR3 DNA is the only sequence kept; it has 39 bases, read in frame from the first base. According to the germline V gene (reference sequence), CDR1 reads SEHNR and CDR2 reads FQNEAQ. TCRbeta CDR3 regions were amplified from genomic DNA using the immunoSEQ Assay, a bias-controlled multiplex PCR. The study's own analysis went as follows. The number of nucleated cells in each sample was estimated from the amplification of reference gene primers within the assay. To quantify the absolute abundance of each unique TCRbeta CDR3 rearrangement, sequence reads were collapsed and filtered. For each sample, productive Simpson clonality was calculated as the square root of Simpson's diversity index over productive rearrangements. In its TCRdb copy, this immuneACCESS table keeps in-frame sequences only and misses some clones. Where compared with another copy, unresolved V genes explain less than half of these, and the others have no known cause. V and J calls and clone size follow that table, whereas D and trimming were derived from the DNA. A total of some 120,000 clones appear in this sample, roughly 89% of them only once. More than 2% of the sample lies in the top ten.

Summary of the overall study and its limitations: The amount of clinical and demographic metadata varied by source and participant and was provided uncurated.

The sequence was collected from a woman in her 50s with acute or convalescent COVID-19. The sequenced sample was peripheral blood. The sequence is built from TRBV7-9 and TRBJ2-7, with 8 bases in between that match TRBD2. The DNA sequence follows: TGTGCCACCGGGGGGGGCTTGGGCTACGAGCAGTACTTC. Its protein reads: CATGGGLGYEQYF.